One sample yielded the 8 T cell receptor beta chains listed below, sequenced in a study of regulatory T cells in long-lasting Graves disease. CDR3 regions were amplified by Arm-PCR using iRepertoire HTBI primers to build TCR beta libraries. TCRdb re-called the multiplex PCR reads through MiXCR, storing one row per CDR3 protein. Among 390,000 or so distinct CDR3 sequences, about an eighth were seen once, and the ten largest hold under 20%. Documented time point: newly diagnosed GD, antithyroid drugs for less than 3 months. PBMCs provided the RNA from which the TCR library was made. Separately, the same data were catalogued under a study of T cells in Graves' hyperthyroidism and ophthalmopathy.

The material sequenced was peripheral blood mononuclear cells (PBMCs), taken at new diagnosis, from a patient treated with antithyroid drugs. The receptors were gathered from a woman aged 18 to 35 with Graves disease.

This clonotype was observed many times. V and J are TRBV6-1 and TRBJ2-3; D not resolved. CDR1 and CDR2 (germline): MNHNS, SASEGT. V was trimmed by 11 bases and J by 2 bases, leaving 14 bases between them. The CDR3 runs 13 residues. The CDR3 nucleotides read TGTGCCGCATCCCCTTCTCACACAGATACGCAGTATTTT. It translates to CAASPSHTDTQYF.

The chain links TRBV5-6 to TRBJ2-7; weak D call: TRBD1 (6 bases). Per germline, CDR1 SGHDT and CDR2 YYEEEE. This CDR3 region has 18 residues. The ends were cut back, 2 bases at V and 0 bases at J, with 21 bases in the middle. Written as DNA, the CDR3 is TGTGCCAGCAGCTTATTGGGACACCTTATTCCGAGCTCCTACGAGCAGTACTTC. Translating gives CASSLLGHLIPSSYEQYF.

This chain joins TRBV6-1 and TRBJ1-2; no firm D call. Trimming took 6 bases from V and 3 from J, leaving 17 bases between them. Germline CDR1 reads MNHNS; CDR2 reads SASEGT. This CDR3 is 15 amino acids long. The CDR3 sequence is CASSWIPPRDYGYTF. The CDR3 nucleotides are TGTGCCAGCAGCTGGATACCCCCGAGGGACTATGGCTACACCTTC.

This clonotype occurred a few times. The chain is built from TRBV4-1 and TRBJ1-2; TRBD1 agrees at 12 bases. The CDR3 has 17 residues. The junction had 11 bases not matched to a gene; V was cut back by 3 bases and J by 6 bases. Germline V CDR1 and CDR2: MGHRA, YSYEKL. For the CDR3, the DNA is TGCGCCAGCAGCCAGACTCCCACCGGGACAGGGGGCCATGGCTACACCTTC. It translates to CASSQTPTGTGGHGYTF.

J is TRBJ2-1 and V is TRBV7-8; TRBD2 aligns across 13 bases. The germline V gene has CDR1 SGHVS and CDR2 FQNEAQ. The CDR3 loop spans 18 amino acids. Trimming removed 3 bases from V and 4 bases from J; junction bases left unmatched: 9. Written as DNA, the CDR3 is TGTGCCAGCAGCTTGGTTGGACTAGCGGGAGACATATACAATGAGCAGTTCTTC. It yields the protein CASSLVGLAGDIYNEQFF.

This clonotype was observed at least ten times. The chain employs TRBV7-9 and TRBJ1-5; no definite D call. The CDR3 has 17 amino acids. The V gene's germline CDR1 is SEHNR and CDR2 FQNEAQ (reference sequence). V was trimmed by 5 bases and J by 3 bases, leaving 20 bases between them. The CDR3 here is CASSPPPPKAHNQPQHF. The CDR3 nucleotides are TGTGCCAGCAGCCCTCCCCCGCCCAAGGCACACAATCAGCCCCAGCATTTT.

This chain uses TRBV24-1 with TRBJ2-1, with 7 nucleotides matching TRBD1. The germline V gene encodes CDR1 KGHDR and CDR2 SFDVKD. Trimming took 6 bases from V and 1 from J; bases not matched to a gene: 8. The CDR3 has 16 amino acids. CDR3 DNA sequence: TGTGCCACCAGTCCCATGCGACAGGGATCCTACAATGAGCAGTTCTTC. Amino acid sequence: CATSPMRQGSYNEQFF.

The genes are TRBV4-3 and TRBJ1-3; weak D call: TRBD1 (5 bases). Germline lookup yields CDR1 LGHNA and CDR2 YSLEER. The CDR3 runs to 16 residues. Trimming left V 3 bases short and J 4 bases short, with 16 bases between. CDR3 in DNA: TGCGCCAGCAGCCATTCTGGGGGGGGGTCAGGAAACACCATATATTTT. Translation gives CASSHSGGGSGNTIYF.